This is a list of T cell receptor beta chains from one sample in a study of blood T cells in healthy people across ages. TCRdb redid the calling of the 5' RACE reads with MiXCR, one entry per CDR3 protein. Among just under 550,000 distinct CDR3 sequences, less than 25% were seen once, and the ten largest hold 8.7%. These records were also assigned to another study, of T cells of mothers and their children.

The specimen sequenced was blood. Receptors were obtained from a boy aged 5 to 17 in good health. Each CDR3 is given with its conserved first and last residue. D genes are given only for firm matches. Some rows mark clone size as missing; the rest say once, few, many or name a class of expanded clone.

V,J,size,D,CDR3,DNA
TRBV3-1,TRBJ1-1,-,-,CASSPFYKNTEAFF,TGTGCCAGCAGCCCTTTCTACAAGAACACTGAAGCTTTCTTT
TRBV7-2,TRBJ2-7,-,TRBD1,CAGRSGGEGEQYF,TGTGCCGGCAGGTCAGGGGGCGAAGGCGAGCAGTACTTC
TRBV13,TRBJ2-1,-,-,CASSLGLEGGLGEQFF,TGTGCCAGCAGCTTAGGCCTTGAGGGGGGGCTTGGTGAGCAGTTCTTC
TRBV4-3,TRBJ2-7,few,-,CASSQVYGTASYEQYF,TGCGCCAGCAGCCAAGTTTACGGGACGGCCTCCTACGAGCAGTACTTC
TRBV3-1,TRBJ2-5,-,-,CASSQDPKNQETQYF,TGTGCCAGCAGCCAAGACCCCAAAAACCAAGAGACCCAGTACTTC
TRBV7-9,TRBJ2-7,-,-,CASTIDAGPGDEQYF,TGTGCCAGCACCATAGATGCGGGTCCGGGCGACGAGCAGTACTTC
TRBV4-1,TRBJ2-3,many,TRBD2,CASSQDPVMAGAPHTQYF,TGCGCCAGCAGCCAGGACCCCGTGATGGCGGGAGCACCCCATACGCAGTATTTT
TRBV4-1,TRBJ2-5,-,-,CASSQGGGGEETQYF,TGCGCCAGCAGCCAAGGAGGAGGGGGCGAGGAGACCCAGTACTTC
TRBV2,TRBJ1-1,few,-,CASRSTGNTEAFF,TGTGCCAGCAGATCGACAGGGAACACTGAAGCTTTCTTT
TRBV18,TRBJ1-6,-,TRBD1,CASSPSGTGASGSSYNSPLHF,TGTGCCAGCTCACCATCCGGGACAGGGGCTTCGGGGAGCTCCTATAATTCACCCCTCCACTTT
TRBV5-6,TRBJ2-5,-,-,CASNIRLGPQETQYF,TGTGCCAGCAACATAAGGCTTGGGCCCCAAGAGACCCAGTACTTC
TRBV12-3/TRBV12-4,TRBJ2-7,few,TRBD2,CASSLRSTGGYHEQYF,TGTGCCAGCAGTTTAAGGTCGACGGGGGGTTATCACGAGCAGTACTTC
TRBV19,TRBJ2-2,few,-,CATWGGELFF,TGTGCCACCTGGGGCGGGGAGCTGTTTTTT
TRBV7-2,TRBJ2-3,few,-,CASSWTDSSTDTQYF,TGTGCCAGCAGCTGGACGGACTCTAGCACAGATACGCAGTATTTT
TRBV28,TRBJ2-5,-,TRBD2,CASSFPSGGQETQYF,TGTGCCAGCAGTTTTCCTAGCGGGGGCCAAGAGACCCAGTACTTC